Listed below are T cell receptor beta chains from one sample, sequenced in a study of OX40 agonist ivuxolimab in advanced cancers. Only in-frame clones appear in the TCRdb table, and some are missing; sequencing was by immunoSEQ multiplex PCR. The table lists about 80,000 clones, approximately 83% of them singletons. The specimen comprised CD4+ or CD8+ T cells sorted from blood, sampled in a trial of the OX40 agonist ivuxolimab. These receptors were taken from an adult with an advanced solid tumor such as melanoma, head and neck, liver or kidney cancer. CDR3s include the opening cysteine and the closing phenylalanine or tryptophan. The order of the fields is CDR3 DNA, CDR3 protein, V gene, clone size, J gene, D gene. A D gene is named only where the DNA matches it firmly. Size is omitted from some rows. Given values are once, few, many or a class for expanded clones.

TGTGCCAGCCCCCCAGTGGGGTTGTATACGCAAGAGACCCAGTACTTC	CASPPVGLYTQETQYF	TRBV21-1	NA	TRBJ2-5	NA
TGTGCCAGTAGCACACAGGGTGGGAACACTGAAGCTTTCTTT	CASSTQGGNTEAFF	TRBV19	NA	TRBJ1-1	NA
TGTGCCTCCCTTCCGGGAGGGGCAGGGGACTATGGCTACACCTTC	CASLPGGAGDYGYTF	TRBV19	NA	TRBJ1-2	NA
TGTGCCAGCAGAGCCGACTCGTTCTCCTACGAGCAGTACTTC	CASRADSFSYEQYF	TRBV6-5	few	TRBJ2-7	NA
TGTGCCAGCAGGATAGCGGGAGGGACCTACAATGAGCAGTTCTTC	CASRIAGGTYNEQFF	TRBV27	NA	TRBJ2-1	TRBD2
TGTGCCAGCAGGACCGGGACTGGGGCACCATGGGGCTCCTACGAGCAGTACTTC	CASRTGTGAPWGSYEQYF	TRBV11-2	NA	TRBJ2-7	NA
TGTGCCAGCAGCTCCCCTCGACTAGCGGGAGGGCCACCAGATACGCAGTATTTT	CASSSPRLAGGPPDTQYF	TRBV5-6	NA	TRBJ2-3	TRBD2
TGTGCCAGCAGCATGGGCCGGGGGGGCGGAAACATTCAGTACTTC	CASSMGRGGGNIQYF	TRBV5-4	NA	TRBJ2-4	TRBD2
TGTGCCAGCAGCAGACGGAGCAATCAGCCCCAGCATTTT	CASSRRSNQPQHF	TRBV5-8	NA	TRBJ1-5	NA
TGTGCCAGCGGACTAACCACAGATACGCAGTATTTT	CASGLTTDTQYF	TRBV6-1	NA	TRBJ2-3	NA
TGTGCCAGCAGCCTAGAGGGAATGAACACTGAAGCTTTCTTT	CASSLEGMNTEAFF	TRBV4-2	NA	TRBJ1-1	NA
TGTGCCAGCAGCTTATTCGGTTCCTACAATGAGCAGTTCTTC	CASSLFGSYNEQFF	TRBV7-6	NA	TRBJ2-1	NA
TGTGCCAGCAGCTTAGGGACAGGGGGCTCCTACGAGCAGTACTTC	CASSLGTGGSYEQYF	TRBV7-6	NA	TRBJ2-7	TRBD1
TGTGCCAGTAGTATCCGGGGAACTGAAGCTTTCTTT	CASSIRGTEAFF	TRBV19	NA	TRBJ1-1	NA
TGTGCCATCAGTGATTATGGTCCGGCGGACAATGAGCAGTTCTTC	CAISDYGPADNEQFF	TRBV10-3	NA	TRBJ2-1	NA
TGCAGCGTTGAAGACGGCTTCACAGATACGCAGTATTTT	CSVEDGFTDTQYF	TRBV29-1	NA	TRBJ2-3	NA
TGCAGCGGAAACAGGGGGTCGGGGGAGACCCAGTACTTC	CSGNRGSGETQYF	TRBV29-1	NA	TRBJ2-5	TRBD1
TGTGCCAGCAGCTTAGAGCAGGATGTAGTTGCAACTAATGAAAAACTGTTTTTT	CASSLEQDVVATNEKLFF	TRBV7-2	NA	TRBJ1-4	NA
TGTGCCAGCAGCTTTTTACAAGGGATGGTTAACTATGGCTACACCTTC	CASSFLQGMVNYGYTF	TRBV7-9	NA	TRBJ1-2	NA
TGTGCCAGCAGCTCTCAGGGTTGGAATCAGCCCCAGCATTTT	CASSSQGWNQPQHF	TRBV7-9	NA	TRBJ1-5	NA
TGCGCCAGCAGCTTTTGGGGGGGCACAGATACGCAGTATTTT	CASSFWGGTDTQYF	TRBV5-1	NA	TRBJ2-3	NA
TGTGCCAGTAGTATAACAGGGGATTATAGCAATCAGCCCCAGCATTTT	CASSITGDYSNQPQHF	TRBV19	NA	TRBJ1-5	TRBD1
TGCGCCAGCAGTAGCGAGGCCAGGAATTCACCCCTCCACTTT	CASSSEARNSPLHF	TRBV5-1	NA	TRBJ1-6	NA
TGTGCCAGCAGAGAGGCCCGAAGGACTAGCGGGGGGGCCGTAGATACGCAGTATTTT	CASREARRTSGGAVDTQYF	TRBV9	NA	TRBJ2-3	TRBD2
TGTGCCAGCAGTACCCTTAGGGACGAGCAGTACTTC	CASSTLRDEQYF	TRBV6-6	NA	TRBJ2-7	NA
TGTGCCAGCAGCTTAGCGGGAGGGGCCTACAATGAGCAGTTCTTC	CASSLAGGAYNEQFF	TRBV7-8	NA	TRBJ2-1	TRBD2
TGCGCCAGCAGCTTGGACAGAGGCACCGGGGAGCTGTTTTTT	CASSLDRGTGELFF	TRBV5-1	once	TRBJ2-2	NA
TGTGCCAGCAGCTTAACAGGCAACCAATACAATGAGCAGTTCTTC	CASSLTGNQYNEQFF	TRBV7-6	NA	TRBJ2-1	NA
TGCAGCGTCAAGGGGACAGAGCCCTACGAGCAGTACTTC	CSVKGTEPYEQYF	TRBV29-1	NA	TRBJ2-7	TRBD1
TGTGCCAGCAGCCGACGGGAGAAAAATCAGCCCCAGCATTTT	CASSRREKNQPQHF	TRBV6-5	medium-sized	TRBJ1-5	NA
TGTGCCAGTAGTATTGTATCGGGGAGGGATGAGCAGTTCTTC	CASSIVSGRDEQFF	TRBV19	few	TRBJ2-1	TRBD2
TGTGCCAGCAGCCAGAGGGGAGTGGGGACAGATACGCAGTATTTT	CASSQRGVGTDTQYF	TRBV11-3	once	TRBJ2-3	NA
TGTGCCAGCCAGACTAGTCCCGCCCGAGCCGGGGAGCTGTTTTTT	CASQTSPARAGELFF	TRBV18	NA	TRBJ2-2	NA
TGTGCCAGCAGCCGGCTGGGTACTGGATATACAGATACGCAGTATTTT	CASSRLGTGYTDTQYF	TRBV7-9	NA	TRBJ2-3	NA
TGTGCCAGCAGCTGGTCCCAGGGAGAGTCCTACAATGAGCAGTTCTTC	CASSWSQGESYNEQFF	TRBV13	NA	TRBJ2-1	NA
TGTGCCACCAGCATAAGAATCGGAGAGACCCAGTACTTC	CATSIRIGETQYF	TRBV15	NA	TRBJ2-5	NA
TGTGCCAGCAGTTTAGGGGTTTCTGTGCAGTACTTC	CASSLGVSVQYF	TRBV28	NA	TRBJ2-7	NA
TGCAGCTCCAAACAGGGGATGGGGGGCTACACCTTC	CSSKQGMGGYTF	TRBV29-1	NA	TRBJ1-2	TRBD1
TGTGCCAGCAGTGAAGTTGCAGGGAGCTATGGCTACACCTTC	CASSEVAGSYGYTF	TRBV6-5	NA	TRBJ1-2	NA
TGTGCCAGCAGTTACGGCAAATCCTACGAGCAGTACTTC	CASSYGKSYEQYF	TRBV6-5	NA	TRBJ2-7	NA
TGTGCCAGCAGGGCAGGGAAAGGGTGGGATGAGCAGTTCTTC	CASRAGKGWDEQFF	TRBV5-5	NA	TRBJ2-1	NA
TGTGCCAGCAGTATAGGGGGGGAGGGCTATGGTCAGCCCCAGCATTTT	CASSIGGEGYGQPQHF	TRBV27	NA	TRBJ1-5	NA
TGTGCCAGCAGTTTACCGACAGGGGCCGGGGAGCTGTTTTTT	CASSLPTGAGELFF	TRBV27	NA	TRBJ2-2	TRBD1
TGTGCCAGTAGTAGGATGACTCGGGGCTACACCTTC	CASSRMTRGYTF	TRBV19	NA	TRBJ1-2	NA
TGTGCCAGCAGTTACCCAGGACAGGAGCAGTACTTC	CASSYPGQEQYF	TRBV6-5	NA	TRBJ2-7	NA
TGTGCCAGCAGCTTGGACAGGACAGGGGGGTCACCCCTCCACTTT	CASSLDRTGGSPLHF	TRBV5-4	NA	TRBJ1-6	TRBD1
TGTACCAGCAGCTTAGTATCTCTTGGGACAGCCTACAATGAGCAGTTCTTC	CTSSLVSLGTAYNEQFF	TRBV7-6	NA	TRBJ2-1	TRBD1
TGTGCCAGCAGACTCGGGACAGGGGGCTTTGAAGCTTTCTTT	CASRLGTGGFEAFF	TRBV6-6	NA	TRBJ1-1	TRBD1
TGCGCCAGCAGCTTGGGACAGGGTAGGGGCGATACGCAGTATTTT	CASSLGQGRGDTQYF	TRBV5-1	NA	TRBJ2-3	TRBD1
TGTGCCAGCAGTTCGGGGAATCAGCCCCAGCATTTT	CASSSGNQPQHF	TRBV6-6	NA	TRBJ1-5	NA
TGTGCCAGCAGCTTGGGGATTGGACAGCTGAACACTGAAGCTTTCTTT	CASSLGIGQLNTEAFF	TRBV5-8	NA	TRBJ1-1	NA
TGCGCCAGCAGCCGGGGTAACACCGGGGAGCTGTTTTTT	CASSRGNTGELFF	TRBV5-1	NA	TRBJ2-2	NA
TGCAGCGTCCTGGGGGTTGTGAACACTGAAGCTTTCTTT	CSVLGVVNTEAFF	TRBV29-1	once	TRBJ1-1	NA
TGTGCCAGCAGCAACAGGGAGAGCTATGGGAGGACCGGGGAGCTGTTTTTT	CASSNRESYGRTGELFF	TRBV14	NA	TRBJ2-2	NA
TGCGCCAGCAGCTTGTTGGGCGGGAGAGGGGAGACCCAGTACTTC	CASSLLGGRGETQYF	TRBV5-1	NA	TRBJ2-5	TRBD2